The 4 T cell receptor beta chains presented below share a single source sample, sequenced in a study of shared clonotypes between healthy human individuals. Sequencing was performed with immunoSEQ multiplex PCR; in TCRdb, only in-frame clones are kept and a portion is missing. Among about 560,000 clones listed, roughly four fifths were seen once. Sequencing was done on a sample of PBMCs. The receptors come from a woman between 35 and 50 years old in good health. Some clones in this sample may be carry-over from other donors' samples.

The rearrangement joins TRBV18 to TRBJ2-7; 11 bases map to TRBD2. V lost 3 bases and J lost 7; bases outside the gene matches: 8. The CDR3 has 15 residues. Germline V gene sequence: CDR1 KGHSH, CDR2 LQKENI. This chain's CDR3 is CASSPLAGGAGEQYF. The CDR3 DNA reads as TGTGCCAGCTCACCGTTAGCGGGAGGGGCAGGAGAGCAGTACTTC.

The chain recombines TRBV30 with TRBJ2-3; 7 bases map to TRBD2. The CDR3 runs 13 residues. V was pared by 3 bases and J by 6 bases, with 6 bases of the junction left unmatched. Germline V gives CDR1 GTSNPN, CDR2 SVGIG (reference sequence). The CDR3 loop reads CAWSPGLGDTQYF. CDR3 coding DNA: TGTGCCTGGAGCCCCGGACTAGGCGATACGCAGTATTTT.

The CDR3, as DNA: TGTGCCAGCTCACCGTTAGCGGAGGATATCCACGAGCAGTACTTC. Protein: CASSPLAEDIHEQYF. The rearrangement uses TRBV18 and TRBJ2-7, with a possible D match to TRBD2 (6 bases). Per germline, CDR1 KGHSH and CDR2 LQKENI. The ends were cut back, 3 bases at V and 5 bases at J, with 17 bases in the middle. The CDR3 consists of 15 residues.

This clone was counted at least ten times. The rearrangement links TRBV6-5 to TRBJ2-5, with TRBD1 identical over 7 bases. There are 15 residues in the CDR3. Trimming took 6 bases from V and 2 from J; bases not matched to a gene: 9. The germline V gene has CDR1 MNHEY and CDR2 SVGAGI. The CDR3 DNA reads TGTGCCAGCAGAGAGACCGTGGGACAGCAAGAGACCCAGTACTTC. Amino acid sequence: CASRETVGQQETQYF.